The T cell receptor beta chain described here comes from a study of shared clonotypes between healthy human individuals. Sequencing was performed with immunoSEQ multiplex PCR; in TCRdb, only in-frame clones are kept and a portion is missing. The profile covers roughly 2 million clones, with around 95% appearing a single time and roughly 0.13% taken by the ten largest. Germline V gene lookup returns CDR1 LNHDA and CDR2 SQIVND (reference sequence). The CDR3 runs to 15 residues. V gave up 4 bases and J gave up 2 bases; unmatched junction bases: 7. The TCR sequence derives from a man younger than 35 in good health. Sequencing was performed on naive CD4+ T cells sorted from blood. The subset was: CD45RA+ positively selected. The rearrangement links TRBV19 to TRBJ1-1, with 7 bases fitting TRBD1. This chain's CDR3 is CASSTQGMGNTEAFF. CDR3 in DNA: TGTGCCAGTAGTACACAGGGGATGGGAAACACTGAAGCTTTCTTT.